The 30 T cell receptor beta chains reported below all come from one sample, sequenced in a study of cytomegalovirus exposure and HLA in healthy donors (dated by TCRdb to 2016 to 2017). Library creation used the immunoSEQ multiplex PCR assay. For the multiplex PCR, a mixture combining 60 forward primers for TCR Vbeta segments and 13 reverse primers for TCR Jbeta segments was used. The immuneACCESS repertoire file appears here via TCRdb, limited to in-frame rearrangements. These files lack a portion of the clones; in checked studies, under half of the deficit traces to unresolved V genes, and the cause of the others is not known. This sample lists roughly 180,000 clones; about 83% were detected once. 2.5% to 3% of the sample is taken by the ten largest. The sequencing input was PBMCs. The receptors were sampled from a female donor in good health and CMV-seronegative.

This clone turned up a few times. This chain uses TRBV11-2 with TRBJ2-1; no clear D. Germline values: CDR1 SGHAT, CDR2 FQNNGV. The length of the CDR3 is 12 residues. Trimming left V 1 base short and J 9 bases short, with 7 bases between. This CDR3 reads CASSLGVTEQFF. The CDR3 nucleotides are TGTGCCAGCAGCTTAGGAGTCACTGAGCAGTTCTTC.

In its sample, this clone was seen a few times. This sequence joins TRBV2 and TRBJ2-1; D is possibly TRBD1 (6 bases). The V gene's germline CDR1 is SNHLY and CDR2 FYNNEI. Deletions cut 2 bases from V and 0 bases from J, with 11 bases between. The CDR3 is 16 residues long. The CDR3 DNA follows: TGTGCCAGCAGTGAATGGGGGCCCAGCTCCTACAATGAGCAGTTCTTC. As protein: CASSEWGPSSYNEQFF.

The chain couples TRBV7-9 to TRBJ1-1; 10 nucleotides align to TRBD1. This CDR3 region has 15 residues. Germline values: CDR1 SEHNR, CDR2 FQNEAQ (reference sequence). The trim removed 7 bases at V and 4 bases at J, leaving 9 bases unmatched. The DNA for the CDR3 is TGTGCCAGCATCACCGGGACAGGGGTTGGCACTGAAGCTTTCTTT. It specifies CASITGTGVGTEAFF.

The chain combines TRBV18 with TRBJ2-7; the D is unclear. The V end was cut by 5 bases, the J end by 5 bases, with 10 bases between. Looked up from germline, CDR1 is KGHSH and CDR2 is LQKENI. The CDR3 runs to 12 residues. The CDR3: CASSGRDDEQYF. CDR3 coding DNA: TGTGCCAGCTCAGGTCGCGATGACGAGCAGTACTTC.

The V call is TRBV18, the J call TRBJ1-1, with TRBD1 matching over 8 bases. The CDR3 covers 16 residues. J was trimmed by 0 bases and V by 5 bases; bases with no gene match: 8. The germline V gene encodes CDR1 KGHSH and CDR2 LQKENI. The CDR3: CASSAPRQGLNTEAFF. The CDR3 DNA sequence: TGTGCCAGCTCAGCTCCTAGACAGGGGCTGAACACTGAAGCTTTCTTT.

This chain uses TRBV30 with TRBJ2-7, with TRBD2 matching 7 bases. CDR3 size: 13 residues. V trimming: 8 bases; J trimming: 0 bases; junction bases outside the gene matches: 7. Germline loops: CDR1 GTSNPN, CDR2 SVGIG (reference sequence). In nucleotides, the CDR3 is TGTGCCCGGCCAAGCGGGGCCTCCTACGAGCAGTACTTC. It is translated as CARPSGASYEQYF.

This chain links TRBV4-1 with TRBJ2-1; 10 bases are a match to TRBD2. The V gene's germline CDR1 is MGHRA and CDR2 YSYEKL. The CDR3 is made up of 17 amino acids. V trimming: 4 bases; J trimming: 2 bases; junction bases outside the gene matches: 8. Here the CDR3 DNA reads TGCGCCAGCAGCCTAGATGAGCGGGGGGGCCCCTACAATGAGCAGTTCTTC. Protein product: CASSLDERGGPYNEQFF.

This clone appeared a few times. V and J are TRBV27 and TRBJ2-7, with 11 bases that match TRBD2. J gave up 4 bases and V 2 bases, and 7 bases lay outside the gene matches. CDR1 is MNHEY, CDR2 SMNVEV, per germline (reference sequence). CDR3 length equals 16 residues. This chain's CDR3 is CASSLIGASGRYEQYF. In nucleotides, the CDR3 is TGTGCCAGCAGTTTAATAGGGGCTAGCGGGAGGTACGAGCAGTACTTC.

In nucleotides, the CDR3 is TGTGCCAGTAGTGTGCGGACAGGGGGGGGCTACGAGCAGTACTTC. This encodes CASSVRTGGGYEQYF. V gene TRBV19 combines with J gene TRBJ2-5; 10 bases align to TRBD1. The DNA end is more similar to TRBJ2-7, so the J call may be wrong. There are 15 residues in the CDR3. Germline assignment: CDR1 LNHDA and CDR2 SQIVND (reference sequence).

This clone has only one observation. The chain employs TRBV15 and TRBJ1-2, with D unresolved. The V gene's germline CDR1 is LNHNV and CDR2 YYDKDF (reference sequence). Between the trimmed V and J ends, which lost 0 bases and 7 bases, there was a span of 6 bases. The CDR3 is 12 amino acids. The CDR3, as DNA: TGTGCCACCAGCAGAGATTTAATTGGCTACACCTTC. This translates into CATSRDLIGYTF.

The CDR3 DNA follows: TGTGCCAGCAGTGACTGGCAGGGTGATGAAGCTTTCTTT. Translated, it gives CASSDWQGDEAFF. This chain links TRBV6-4 with TRBJ1-1; possible D gene TRBD1, 5 bases. CDR1 and CDR2 (germline): MRHNA, SNTAGT. The V end was cut by 1 base, the J end by 7 bases, with 10 bases between. CDR3 length: 13 residues.

The J gene is TRBJ2-1, the V gene TRBV28; perhaps TRBD1 as D (6 bases). The CDR3 is 16 residues long. Trimming pared 5 bases from V and 2 bases from J, leaving 16 bases between. Germline V gene sequence: CDR1 MDHEN, CDR2 SYDVKM. The chain's CDR3 is CASSLNRVFTYNEQFF. CDR3 DNA sequence: TGTGCCAGCAGTCTTAACAGGGTATTCACCTACAATGAGCAGTTCTTC.

The V and J genes are TRBV6-5 and TRBJ2-7, with D perhaps matching TRBD2 (7 bases). With 0 bases removed from V and 4 bases from J, the gap between germline ends came to 10 bases. The CDR3 contains 14 residues. Germline V gene data show CDR1 as MNHEY and CDR2 as SVGAGI. The chain's CDR3 is CASSYSGGHYEQYF. In nucleotides, the CDR3 is TGTGCCAGCAGTTACTCGGGGGGGCATTACGAGCAGTACTTC.

The chain combines TRBV5-1 with TRBJ2-7, with a tentative D call TRBD1 (5 bases). The germline V gene encodes CDR1 SGHRS and CDR2 YFSETQ. The CDR3 spans 13 residues. V gave up 2 bases and J gave up 1 base, with 7 bases separating them. CDR3 nucleotides: TGCGCCAGCAGCTTTGACAGATCCTACGAGCAGTACTTC. Translation gives CASSFDRSYEQYF.

This clone has just a few counts. The chain carries TRBV13 and TRBJ1-2; no clear D. The CDR3 totals 15 residues. Germline V gene data show CDR1 as PRHDT and CDR2 as FYEKMQ (reference sequence). V was cut by 0 bases and J by 5 bases, with 13 bases left in between. The CDR3 coding sequence is TGTGCCAGCAGCTTAGGCCGACGCGGATCTTATGGCTACACCTTC. It is translated as CASSLGRRGSYGYTF.

The chain links TRBV7-6 to TRBJ1-2; D possibly corresponds to TRBD1 (5 bases). This CDR3 is built from 12 residues. V dropped 5 bases and J dropped 7 bases, with 11 bases sitting between them. From germline, CDR1 is SGHVS and CDR2 FNYEAQ. This CDR3 reads CASSLWGSGYTF. DNA for the CDR3: TGTGCCAGCAGCCTTTGGGGCTCTGGCTACACCTTC.

This clone is a singleton in its sample. V and J are TRBV7-9 and TRBJ1-2; TRBD1 aligns across 7 bases. The CDR3 sequence is 15 residues long. The junction had 10 bases not matched to a gene; V was cut back by 1 base and J by 8 bases. Germline-derived CDR1 and CDR2 are SEHNR and FQNEAQ (reference sequence). The CDR3 region has the DNA TGTGCCAGCAGCTTAGGGGATACAGGGGCCGAAGGCTACACCTTC. This encodes CASSLGDTGAEGYTF.

In its sample, this clone was seen a few times. This chain uses TRBV11-2 with TRBJ2-5; possible D gene TRBD1, 5 bases. Germline V gene sequence: CDR1 SGHAT, CDR2 FQNNGV. The CDR3 spans 17 residues. The ends were cut back, 2 bases at V and 4 bases at J, with 20 bases in the middle. The CDR3 nucleotides read TGTGCCAGCAGCTTAACAGAATCAGTGCAGGGCTCAGAGACCCAGTACTTC. Protein: CASSLTESVQGSETQYF.

This clone was seen a few times. This rearrangement joins TRBV9 to TRBJ1-5, with D possibly being TRBD1 (5 bases). CDR3 length: 13 residues. Trimming removed 5 bases from V and 5 bases from J, with 11 bases in between. CDR1 is SGDLS, CDR2 YYNGEE, per germline. As DNA, the CDR3 is TGTGCCAGCAGTGCGGGGGGGTATCAGCCCCAGCATTTT. Translated: CASSAGGYQPQHF.

This clone was observed a few times. J is TRBJ1-3 and V is TRBV4-1, with 7 bases identical to TRBD1. Trimming at V came to 3 bases and at J to 4 bases, leaving 9 bases not matched to a gene. Germline V gives CDR1 MGHRA, CDR2 YSYEKL. The CDR3 has 16 amino acids. The chain's CDR3 is CASSHPPDRAGNTIYF. CDR3 coding DNA: TGCGCCAGCAGCCATCCCCCAGACAGGGCCGGAAACACCATATATTTT.

The V call is TRBV7-9, the J call TRBJ2-2, with 7 positions matching TRBD1. The CDR3 is 16 residues long. Germline CDR1 and CDR2: SEHNR and FQNEAQ (reference sequence). V dropped 2 bases and J dropped 4; count of bases not matched to a gene: 7. The CDR3 DNA reads TGTGCCAGCAGCTTACCCCCATGGACAGGCACCGGGGAGCTGTTTTTT. This sequence encodes CASSLPPWTGTGELFF.

The chain combines TRBV5-1 with TRBJ2-5; 8 bases fit TRBD2. V shed 2 bases, J shed 4 bases, and the junction held 1 base outside the gene matches. The germline CDR1 and CDR2 sequences are SGHRS and YFSETQ. CDR3 length equals 13 residues. CDR3 region: CASSFTSGETQYF. CDR3 DNA sequence: TGCGCCAGCAGCTTTACTAGCGGAGAGACCCAGTACTTC.

The rearrangement joins TRBV30 to TRBJ1-1, with D unclear. Germline V gene sequence: CDR1 GTSNPN, CDR2 SVGIG (reference sequence). The CDR3 spans 13 residues. The V gene lost 0 bases and the J gene lost 6 bases, with 11 bases spanning the gap. The CDR3 coding sequence is TGTGCCTGGAGTGTTGGATTGGAGGCTGAAGCTTTCTTT. Translating gives CAWSVGLEAEAFF.

This chain uses TRBV9 with TRBJ2-7; TRBD1 agrees at 8 bases. The germline CDR1 and CDR2 sequences are SGDLS and YYNGEE. The CDR3 loop spans 14 amino acids. V trimming: 4 bases; J trimming: 5 bases; junction bases outside the gene matches: 8. The CDR3 reads CASSLRGRPDEQYF. The CDR3 nucleotides read TGTGCCAGCAGCCTCAGGGGGCGTCCCGACGAGCAGTACTTC.

The chain links TRBV19 to TRBJ1-2, with 8 nucleotides matching TRBD1. With V trimmed by 3 bases and J by 3 bases, 12 bases remained unmatched. This CDR3 is 17 amino acids long. CDR1 and CDR2 from the germline V gene are LNHDA and SQIVND (reference sequence). The CDR3 nucleotides read TGTGCCAGTAGTATCGGGCAGGGGGCGGACTTTTACTATGGCTACACCTTC. Amino acid sequence: CASSIGQGADFYYGYTF.

This clone was detected only a few times. V is TRBV30 and J is TRBJ2-3; 9 bases line up with TRBD1. Trimming took 3 bases from V and 14 from J; bases not matched to a gene: 18. The CDR3 runs to 15 residues. Germline-derived CDR1 and CDR2 are GTSNPN and SVGIG (reference sequence). The CDR3 here is CAWSRDREPHTQWYF. Here the CDR3 DNA reads TGTGCCTGGAGCCGGGACAGGGAGCCCCATACGCAGTGGTATTTT.

The V call is TRBV11-2, the J call TRBJ2-3; TRBD2 agrees at 8 bases. With V trimmed by 2 bases and J by 6 bases, 7 bases remained unmatched. CDR1 and CDR2 from the germline V gene are SGHAT and FQNNGV. The CDR3 runs 15 residues. The CDR3, as DNA: TGTGCCAGCAGCTTATTACGCGGGAGGTCGGATACGCAGTATTTT. Residues: CASSLLRGRSDTQYF.

This chain links TRBV29-1 with TRBJ1-1; 10 nucleotides match TRBD1. There are 12 residues in the CDR3. The germline V gene encodes CDR1 SQVTM and CDR2 ANQGSEA. Unmatched junction bases numbered 3, after V lost 6 bases and J lost 5 bases. CDR3 sequence reads: CSVGTGETEAFF. In nucleotides, the CDR3 is TGCAGCGTGGGGACAGGGGAGACTGAAGCTTTCTTT.

The CDR3 loop reads CASSPQGQGSYEQYF. CDR3 bases: TGTGCCAGCTCACCACAAGGTCAGGGCTCCTACGAGCAGTACTTC. The chain carries TRBV18 and TRBJ2-7, with TRBD1 as a possible D gene (5 bases). Deletions cut 1 base from V and 0 bases from J, with 10 bases between. CDR1 is KGHSH and CDR2 is LQKENI in the germline V gene. The CDR3 runs 15 residues.

On this clone: Germline and junction disagree at one end, which may indicate a read error. The rearrangement links TRBV2 to TRBJ2-7; TRBD1 aligns across 7 bases. The CDR3 sequence is 12 residues long. Germline CDR1 is SNHLY and CDR2 is FYNNEI. CDR3 nucleotides: TGTGCCAGCAGTGAATTTGAGGGTAGGGGGCACTTC. Encoded protein: CASSEFEGRGHF.